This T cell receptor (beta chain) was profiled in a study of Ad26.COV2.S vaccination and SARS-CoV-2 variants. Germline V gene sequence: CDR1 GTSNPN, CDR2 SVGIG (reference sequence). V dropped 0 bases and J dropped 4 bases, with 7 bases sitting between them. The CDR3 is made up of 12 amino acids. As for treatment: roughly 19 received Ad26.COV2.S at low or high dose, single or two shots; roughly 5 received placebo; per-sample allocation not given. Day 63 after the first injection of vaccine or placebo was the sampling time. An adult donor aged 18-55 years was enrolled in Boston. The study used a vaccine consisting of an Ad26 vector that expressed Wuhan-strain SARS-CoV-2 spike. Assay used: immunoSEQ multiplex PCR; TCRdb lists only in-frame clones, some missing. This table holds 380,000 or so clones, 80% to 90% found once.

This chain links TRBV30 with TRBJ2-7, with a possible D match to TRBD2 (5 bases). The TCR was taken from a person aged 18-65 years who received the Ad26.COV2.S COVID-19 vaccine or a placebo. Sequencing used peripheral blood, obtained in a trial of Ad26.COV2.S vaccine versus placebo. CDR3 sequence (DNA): TGTGCCTGGAGTGTACGAGGGTACGAGCAGTACTTC. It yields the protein CAWSVRGYEQYF. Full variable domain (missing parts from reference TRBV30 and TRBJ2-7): SQTIHQWPATLVQPVGSPLSLECTVEGTSNPNLYWYRQAAGRGLQLLFYSVGIGQISSEVPQNLSASRPQDRQFILSSKKLLLSDSGFYLCAWSVRGYEQYFGPGTRLTVT.